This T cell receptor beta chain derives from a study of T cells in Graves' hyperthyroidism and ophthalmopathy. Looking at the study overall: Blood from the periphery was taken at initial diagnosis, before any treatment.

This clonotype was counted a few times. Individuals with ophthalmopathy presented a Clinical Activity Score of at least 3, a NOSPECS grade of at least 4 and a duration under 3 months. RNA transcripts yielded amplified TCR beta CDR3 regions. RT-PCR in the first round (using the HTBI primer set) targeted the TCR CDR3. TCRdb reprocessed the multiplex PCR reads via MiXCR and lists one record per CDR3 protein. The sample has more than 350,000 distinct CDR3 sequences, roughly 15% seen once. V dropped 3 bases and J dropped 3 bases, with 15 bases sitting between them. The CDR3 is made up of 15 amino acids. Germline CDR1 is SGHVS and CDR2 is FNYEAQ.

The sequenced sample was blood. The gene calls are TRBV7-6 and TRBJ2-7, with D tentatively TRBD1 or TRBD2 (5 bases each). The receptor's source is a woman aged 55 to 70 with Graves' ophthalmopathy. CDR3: CASSLVGAGNYEQYF. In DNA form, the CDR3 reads TGTGCCAGCAGCTTGGTCGGGGCAGGGAACTACGAGCAGTACTTC.